This is a list of T cell receptor beta chains from one sample in a study of T cells in tuberculosis. Clones were sequenced by immunoSEQ multiplex PCR, and TCRdb holds only the in-frame ones, with some missing. The sample carries about 88,000 clones, more than 75% recorded once. The sequenced sample consisted of CD1b-GMM tetramer-negative cells sorted from PBMCs. The source is an adult woman with latent tuberculosis. Each CDR3 is given with its conserved first and last residue. The D gene is left open where the match is weak. For some rows the clone size is stated as once, few or many, or as a class when expanded; others skip it.

>TRBJ2-1|.|.|TRBV5-6
CASSLLYNEQFF
TGTGCCAGCAGCCTCCTCTACAATGAGCAGTTCTTC
>TRBJ1-3|.|.|TRBV4-2
CASSQDLWAGAGNTIYF
TGTGCCAGCAGCCAAGATCTCTGGGCAGGGGCTGGAAACACCATATATTTT
>TRBJ2-3|TRBD2|.|TRBV4-3
CASSRTSGITDTQYF
TGCGCCAGCAGCCGGACTAGCGGCATCACAGATACGCAGTATTTT
>TRBJ1-1|.|.|TRBV5-1
CASSLELYTEAFF
TGCGCCAGCAGCTTGGAACTATACACTGAAGCTTTCTTT
>TRBJ1-5|.|few|TRBV19
CASSISNSNQPQHF
TGTGCCAGTTCTATATCCAATAGCAATCAGCCCCAGCATTTT
>TRBJ1-5|.|.|TRBV19
CASREQGWGNQPQHF
TGTGCCAGTAGGGAGCAGGGTTGGGGCAATCAGCCCCAGCATTTT
>TRBJ2-5|.|once|TRBV5-4
CASSSQGGETQYF
TGTGCCAGCAGCTCACAGGGCGGGGAGACCCAGTACTTC
>TRBJ2-5|.|once|TRBV4-3
CASSQGLEVTQYF
TGCGCCAGCAGCCAAGGACTAGAAGTGACCCAGTACTTC
>TRBJ2-1|.|.|TRBV5-1
CASSPGQTQYNEQFF
TGCGCCAGCAGCCCGGGACAAACCCAATACAATGAGCAGTTCTTC
>TRBJ2-7|TRBD2|.|TRBV7-6
CASSLSAAGGSYEQYF
TGTGCCAGCAGCTTATCGGCGGCGGGGGGCTCCTACGAGCAGTACTTC
>TRBJ1-1|.|.|TRBV30
CAWRERVNTEAFF
TGTGCCTGGAGAGAACGGGTGAACACTGAAGCTTTCTTT
>TRBJ2-2|TRBD2|.|TRBV19
CASSRVASGGTGELFF
TGTGCCAGTAGCAGGGTTGCTAGCGGGGGCACCGGGGAGCTGTTTTTT
>TRBJ2-5|TRBD2|.|TRBV11-2
CASSLGLAGGPLETQYF
TGTGCCAGCAGCCTCGGACTAGCGGGGGGGCCACTGGAGACCCAGTACTTC
>TRBJ1-2|.|.|TRBV30
CAFILQVTYGYTF
TGTGCCTTCATTCTACAGGTGACGTATGGCTACACCTTC
>TRBJ1-2|TRBD1|.|TRBV27
CASSLSTGGTRGYTF
TGTGCCAGCAGTTTATCCACAGGGGGGACCCGTGGCTACACCTTC
>TRBJ2-5|.|.|TRBV7-2
CASSWRANQETQYF
TGTGCCAGCAGTTGGAGGGCCAACCAAGAGACCCAGTACTTC
>TRBJ1-6|.|.|TRBV5-1
CASSPTGSPLHF
TGCGCCAGCAGCCCGACGGGGTCACCCCTCCACTTT
>TRBJ1-1|.|.|TRBV28
CASSLSPGGAFF
TGTGCCAGCAGTTTATCGCCGGGTGGGGCTTTCTTT
>TRBJ2-1|TRBD2|.|TRBV5-6
CASSAGLATGEQFF
TGTGCCAGCAGCGCGGGACTAGCTACAGGTGAGCAGTTCTTC
>TRBJ2-3|.|.|TRBV5-4
CAGAGRGAESTDTQYF
TGTGCCGGGGCGGGACGAGGGGCAGAAAGCACAGATACGCAGTATTTT
>TRBJ1-5|TRBD1|.|TRBV19
CASSRPQGASQPQHF
TGTGCCAGTAGTCGTCCCCAGGGGGCTAGTCAGCCCCAGCATTTT
>TRBJ2-3|TRBD1|.|TRBV9
CASSARPVDRANTDTQYF
TGTGCCAGCAGCGCTAGACCAGTGGACAGGGCGAACACAGATACGCAGTATTTT
>TRBJ1-1|.|.|TRBV5-1
CASSLSRGGEAFF
TGCGCCAGCAGCTTATCCCGGGGGGGTGAAGCTTTCTTT
>TRBJ2-1|.|.|TRBV9
CASSSWGGASYNEQFF
TGTGCCAGCAGCTCTTGGGGGGGGGCGTCCTACAATGAGCAGTTCTTC
>TRBJ2-3|.|few|TRBV30
CAWSRLGFDTDTQYF
TGTGCCTGGAGTAGACTCGGGTTCGACACAGATACGCAGTATTTT
>TRBJ1-4|.|.|TRBV6-1
CASSPTQGRGEKLFF
TGTGCCAGCAGCCCTACCCAGGGGAGGGGGGAAAAACTGTTTTTT
>TRBJ2-3|TRBD2|.|TRBV7-9
CASSPTGTSGVPDTQYF
TGTGCCAGCAGCCCAACCGGGACTAGCGGGGTTCCAGATACGCAGTATTTT
>TRBJ1-6|.|.|TRBV28
CASRPDSLRSPLHF
TGTGCCAGCAGACCCGACAGTCTTCGATCACCCCTCCACTTT
>TRBJ1-3|TRBD1|.|TRBV6-9
CASSSAQGPDSGNTIYF
TGTGCCAGCAGTTCGGCACAGGGGCCCGATTCTGGAAACACCATATATTTT
>TRBJ2-2|.|.|TRBV6-1
CASGRRDGELFF
TGTGCCAGCGGTCGTCGGGACGGGGAGCTGTTTTTT
>TRBJ1-1|TRBD1|.|TRBV15
CATSRDQTGVTEAFF
TGTGCCACCAGCAGAGACCAAACAGGGGTAACTGAAGCTTTCTTT
>TRBJ2-5|TRBD1|.|TRBV6-1
CASSEPGQGETQYF
TGTGCCAGCAGTGAACCGGGACAGGGGGAGACCCAGTACTTC
>TRBJ2-1|TRBD2|.|TRBV27
CASSLAGGHYNEQFF
TGTGCCAGCAGTTTAGCGGGGGGCCACTACAATGAGCAGTTCTTC
>TRBJ1-4|.|.|TRBV5-1
CASSLSITNEKLFF
TGCGCCAGCAGCTTGTCGATTACAAATGAAAAACTGTTTTTT
>TRBJ2-5|.|.|TRBV2
CASSELDSPQETQYF
TGTGCCAGCAGTGAATTAGACTCACCCCAAGAGACCCAGTACTTC
>TRBJ2-1|TRBD2|.|TRBV9
CASSEAQAGGNNEQFF
TGTGCCAGCAGCGAGGCTCAGGCGGGGGGCAACAATGAGCAGTTCTTC
>TRBJ1-5|.|.|TRBV28
CASSFGGSSQPQHF
TGTGCCAGCAGTTTCGGCGGGAGTAGTCAGCCCCAGCATTTT